Listed below are T cell receptor beta chains from one sample, sequenced in a study of T-cell reconstitution after alpha-beta-depleted transplantation in children. TCRdb called the PCR reads again in MiXCR, with one record for every CDR3 protein. The sample lists more than 450,000 distinct CDR3 sequences; 15% to 20% were seen once. This specimen was PBMCs from the stem cell graft donor, taken from the stem cell graft. The receptor set was obtained from a human donor who donated a stem cell graft to a child with acute lymphoblastic leukemia. CDR3s include the opening cysteine and the closing phenylalanine or tryptophan. A D gene is named only where the DNA matches it firmly. Clone size appears in some rows only: once, few, many, or a class for an expanded clone.

J gene: TRBJ2-5
clone size: few
D gene: -
V gene: TRBV5-1
CDR3 DNA: TGCGCCAGCAGCCCCTGGACAGAGTTAAAAGAGACCCAGTACTTC
CDR3 protein: CASSPWTELKETQYF

J gene: TRBJ2-1
clone size: -
D gene: TRBD2
V gene: TRBV19
CDR3 DNA: TGTGCCAGTAGTACCGCGGGAGTTGGGCAGTTCTTC
CDR3 protein: CASSTAGVGQFF

J gene: TRBJ1-5
clone size: -
D gene: -
V gene: TRBV25-1
CDR3 DNA: TGTGCCAGCAGTGAGCCAGGGGATTCTCAGCCCCAGCATTTT
CDR3 protein: CASSEPGDSQPQHF

J gene: TRBJ2-6
clone size: -
D gene: TRBD1
V gene: TRBV5-5
CDR3 DNA: TGTGCCAGCAGCTCTTGGACAGGAAAGTCTGGGGCCAACGTCCTGACTTTC
CDR3 protein: CASSSWTGKSGANVLTF

J gene: TRBJ2-7
clone size: -
D gene: -
V gene: TRBV12-3/TRBV12-4
CDR3 DNA: TGTGCCAGCAGTTTTGATGTCTCCTACGAGCAGTACTTC
CDR3 protein: CASSFDVSYEQYF

J gene: TRBJ1-6
clone size: few
D gene: -
V gene: TRBV4-1
CDR3 DNA: TGCGCCAGCAGCCAACGATCGACCGGGCCCAGCTCCTATAATTCACCCCTCCACTTT
CDR3 protein: CASSQRSTGPSSYNSPLHF

J gene: TRBJ2-5
clone size: few
D gene: TRBD1
V gene: TRBV25-1
CDR3 DNA: TGTGCCAGCAGTGGCCTCGGGACAGGGGTAGAGACCCAGTACTTC
CDR3 protein: CASSGLGTGVETQYF

J gene: TRBJ2-6
clone size: -
D gene: -
V gene: TRBV25-1
CDR3 DNA: TGTGCCAGCAGTGAATCAGGCCTATCTGGGGCCAACGTCCTGACTTTC
CDR3 protein: CASSESGLSGANVLTF

J gene: TRBJ2-7
clone size: -
D gene: -
V gene: TRBV14
CDR3 DNA: TGTGCCAGCAGTAGGTATTATCGGGACGAGCAGTACTTC
CDR3 protein: CASSRYYRDEQYF

J gene: TRBJ2-3
clone size: -
D gene: TRBD1
V gene: TRBV28
CDR3 DNA: TGTGCCAGCAGTCCAGGGGGCGCGATAGATACGCAGTATTTT
CDR3 protein: CASSPGGAIDTQYF

J gene: TRBJ1-2
clone size: -
D gene: -
V gene: TRBV20-1
CDR3 DNA: TGCAGTGCGCCCGGGGGCATCGCCTATGGCTACACCTTC
CDR3 protein: CSAPGGIAYGYTF

J gene: TRBJ2-3
clone size: -
D gene: TRBD1
V gene: TRBV7-3
CDR3 DNA: TGTGCCAGCAGCTTAACCCCGGACAGGGTCAGGGATACGCAGTATTTT
CDR3 protein: CASSLTPDRVRDTQYF

J gene: TRBJ2-7
clone size: few
D gene: -
V gene: TRBV7-2
CDR3 DNA: TGTGCCAGCAGCTTAACCCTAGAATCTAGCGAGCAGTACTTC
CDR3 protein: CASSLTLESSEQYF

J gene: TRBJ2-2
clone size: -
D gene: -
V gene: TRBV7-2
CDR3 DNA: TGTGCCAGCAGCCCCCGACTAGGAGTGACCGGGGAGCTGTTTTTT
CDR3 protein: CASSPRLGVTGELFF

J gene: TRBJ2-1
clone size: -
D gene: TRBD2
V gene: TRBV20-1
CDR3 DNA: TGCAGTGCTATCCCGAGCGGGACTCCCTACAATGAGCAGTTCTTC
CDR3 protein: CSAIPSGTPYNEQFF

J gene: TRBJ2-2
clone size: few
D gene: TRBD2
V gene: TRBV5-1
CDR3 DNA: TGCGCCAGCAGCTTGATCCCGGGACTAGCTCCCACCGGGGAGCTGTTTTTT
CDR3 protein: CASSLIPGLAPTGELFF

J gene: TRBJ2-1
clone size: -
D gene: -
V gene: TRBV21-1
CDR3 DNA: TGTGCCAGCAGCAAAGTGTTTTCCTACAATGAGCAGTTCTTC
CDR3 protein: CASSKVFSYNEQFF

J gene: TRBJ1-6
clone size: few
D gene: -
V gene: TRBV10-3
CDR3 DNA: TGTGCCATCAGTGAGTCCCGAAGCCGTTATAATTCACCCCTCCACTTT
CDR3 protein: CAISESRSRYNSPLHF